Detailed here is one TCR beta chain. No cognate antigen has been identified for it. One base away there is no much larger clone; base qualities are not given. This entry comes from a study of identifying expanded T cells in peripheral blood (dated by TCRdb to between 2018 and 2021). With regard to the full study: Technical replicates were generated by sequencing separate aliquots of the same genomic DNA pool, with four replicates compared pairwise. Overall study outcomes, separate from this receptor: The binomial model flagged approximately 1.2 differentially abundant clones between technical replicates but about 15 over roughly two weeks and 19 over roughly 4 weeks. The authors expected that over much longer intervals, such as months to years, biological variance in healthy repertoires might increase even further. Across all healthy donors, variance in clone template counts between approximately 2-week samples was found to increase significantly with total template count. Both the number of clones called differentially abundant and the false-positive rate were significantly reduced by the beta-binomial model across all healthy-donor time intervals.

Inclusive of the bounding cysteine and phenylalanine, the CDR3 is 12 residues long. The entry retains the CDR3 DNA only, 36 bases that are in frame from base 1. Unmatched junction bases come to 7, with V trimmed by 10 bases and J by 7 bases. CDR1 and CDR2, per the germline V gene (reference sequence), are MNHEY and SMNVEV. The immunoSEQ Assay, which relies on bias-controlled multiplex PCR amplification of genomic DNA, was used to profile TCRbeta CDR3 regions. Per the authors' processing: The absolute abundance of each unique TCRbeta CDR3 region was quantified after sequences were collapsed and filtered. Differential abundance was tested with a binomial (Fisher-equivalent) model and with a beta-binomial model adding time-dependent variance fitted from healthy donors. Clones with fewer than 5 combined templates were removed, and a clone was called differentially abundant if the clone's Benjamini-Hochberg FDR was below 0.01. Beta-binomial variance was modeled as a function of total template count across the two samples using the form v = (b*log(k)+a)^2. TCRdb limited this immuneACCESS table to in-frame rearrangements with V and J called. A share of clones is missing; checked studies link under half to unresolved V genes, and the rest is unexplained. V and J calls and clone size are copied from that table; D and trimming were computed from the DNA. The sample data list about 90,000 clones, and around 84% of these were observed just once. Of the sample, around 4% falls within the top ten clones.

During the collection period, no infections or other immune events were recorded for the healthy donors. Healthy-donor blood repertoires served as a training cohort to calibrate time-dependent variance in a beta-binomial model of T-cell clone differential abundance. The training cohort comprised approximately ten healthy donors, 3 female and 7 male. Donor ages ranged from 29 to 64 years, with an average of approximately 43 years. Obtained from a commercial supplier, whole blood was collected from each healthy donor at three time points set around two weeks apart. For immunosequencing, genomic DNA was extracted from unsorted whole blood.

The chain joins TRBV27 to TRBJ1-2; TRBD1 aligns with 9 central bases. The sequence derives from a person aged 18-70 years in good health. The specimen was blood. Here is the DNA: TGTGCCACGTCGGACAGGGGTCTTGGCTACACCTTC. Its protein product is CATSDRGLGYTF.